The TCR beta chain under discussion was sequenced for a study of cytomegalovirus exposure and HLA in healthy donors. Comment on this clone: Other DNA sequences within the sample encode an identical CDR3.

PCR was performed using 60 Vbeta and 13 Jbeta primers. The repertoire was sequenced with immunoSEQ multiplex PCR; TCRdb's copy has only in-frame clones and lacks some. The sample consists of over 150,000 clones, around four fifths of them appearing once. The CDR3 loop spans 15 amino acids. V shed 1 base, J shed 4 bases, and the junction held 6 bases outside the gene matches. Germline-derived CDR1 and CDR2 are LNHNV and YYDKDF (reference sequence). The chain uses TRBV15 and TRBJ1-2, with TRBD1 matching over 7 bases. This TCR was sampled from a woman aged 45-65 years in good health and CMV-seropositive. The sample taken for sequencing was PBMCs. CDR3 amino acids: CATSRVYRGLYGYTF. CDR3 nucleotide sequence: TGTGCCACCAGCAGAGTCTACAGGGGCCTCTATGGCTACACCTTC.